This T cell receptor (beta chain) was sequenced for a study of post-analysis software for immune sequencing data. Study overall: Relapsing-remitting, secondary progressive and progressive-relapsing forms of multiple sclerosis all featured among disease courses.

Overall study results and limits: The five TRBV segments detected at higher frequency in patients than in controls included TRBV5-6, TRBV5-1 and TRBV20-1.

Turning to this clonotype: No antigen is known for it.

V lost 4 bases and J lost 7; bases outside the gene matches: 11. Germline V CDR1 and CDR2: DFQATT, SNEGSKA (reference sequence). The CDR3 loop spans 15 amino acids. TCR beta cDNA libraries had unique molecular identifiers. TCRdb called the PCR reads again in MiXCR, with one record for every CDR3 protein. Of 750,000 to 900,000 distinct CDR3 sequences in the sample, approximately 44% were seen once. The clonotype was recovered from a girl aged 10 to 17 with multiple sclerosis. The V call is TRBV20-1, the J call TRBJ1-5, with 9 bases matching TRBD1. The sequenced sample was blood. The chain's CDR3 is CSAIKDRGSGQPQHF. Written as DNA, the CDR3 is TGCAGTGCTATTAAGGACAGGGGATCGGGGCAGCCCCAGCATTTT.